This entry lists 15 T cell receptor beta chains sequenced from one sample in a study of blood T cell repertoires in COVID-19. Using immunoSEQ multiplex PCR, the repertoire was profiled, and TCRdb retains in-frame clones only, with some absent. The table has about 140,000 clones, 85% to 90% seen once; the top ten hold more than 1.5%. Sequenced input: peripheral blood. The receptors here all came from a woman aged 55-69 years with acute or convalescent COVID-19.

The rearrangement joins TRBV6-5 to TRBJ2-7; tentatively, D is TRBD1 (5 bases). The CDR3 runs 14 residues. The V and J ends lost 6 bases and 1 base respectively, with 13 bases between them. Germline CDR1 MNHEY, CDR2 SVGAGI. CDR3 sequence (DNA): TGTGCCAGCAGGGACAAAGCGATATCCTACGAGCAGTACTTC. This gives the protein CASRDKAISYEQYF.

The chain employs TRBV27 and TRBJ2-7, with D perhaps TRBD1 (6 bases). Per the germline V gene, CDR1 is MNHEY and CDR2 is SMNVEV (reference sequence). The CDR3 runs 13 residues. Trimming took 5 bases from V and 3 from J, leaving 11 bases between them. CDR3 in amino acids: CASSLGQIYEQYF. CDR3 nucleotide sequence: TGTGCCAGCAGTCTTGGACAGATCTACGAGCAGTACTTC.

The V call is TRBV3-1 (or the pseudogene TRBV3-2), the J call TRBJ1-5, with D maybe TRBD1 (5 bases). The V end was cut by 0 bases, the J end by 0 bases, with 15 bases between. The CDR3 is 18 amino acids. Per the germline V gene, CDR1 is LGHDT and CDR2 is YNNKEL (reference sequence). The CDR3: CASSQDPQGLGSNQPQHF. DNA for the CDR3: TGTGCCAGCAGCCAAGACCCTCAGGGTTTGGGTAGCAATCAGCCCCAGCATTTT.

The chain links TRBV4-1 to TRBJ2-2; 7 nucleotides align to TRBD1. CDR1 is MGHRA, CDR2 YSYEKL, per germline. The CDR3 sequence is 16 residues long. V was pared by 2 bases and J by 5 bases, with 8 bases of the junction left unmatched. In nucleotides, the CDR3 is TGCGCCAGCAGCCAAAGGACAGGCTCTGTTACCGGGGAGCTGTTTTTT. This translates into CASSQRTGSVTGELFF.

The chain has TRBV3-1 (or the pseudogene TRBV3-2) and TRBJ2-5; no definite D call. Germline V lookup: CDR1 LGHDT, CDR2 YNNKEL (reference sequence). The V gene lost 5 bases and the J gene lost 2 bases, with 9 bases spanning the gap. The CDR3 is 13 residues long. The CDR3 is CASSFTWQETQYF. CDR3 coding DNA: TGTGCCAGCAGCTTCACATGGCAAGAGACCCAGTACTTC.

V is TRBV18 and J is TRBJ2-2; 8 nucleotides align to TRBD1. The CDR3 consists of 16 residues. The V gene's germline CDR1 is KGHSH and CDR2 LQKENI. The junction had 6 bases not matched to a gene; V was cut back by 5 bases and J by 1 base. CDR3 sequence reads: CASSFPTGVNTGELFF. In DNA, the CDR3 is TGTGCCAGCTCATTCCCGACAGGGGTGAACACCGGGGAGCTGTTTTTT. Complete variable domain (other parts from reference TRBV18 and TRBJ2-2): NAGVMQNPRHLVRRRGQEARLRCSPMKGHSHVYWYRQLPEEGLKFMVYLQKENIIDESGMPKERFSAEFPKEGPSILRIQQVVRGDSAAYFCASSFPTGVNTGELFFGEGSRLTVL.

The rearrangement links TRBV5-6 to TRBJ2-1, with 9 bases lining up with TRBD2. Germline V lookup: CDR1 SGHDT, CDR2 YYEEEE. With 4 bases clipped from V and 4 bases from J, the junction kept 9 bases outside the gene matches. The CDR3 is made up of 16 amino acids. The CDR3 sequence is CASSRLAGEGYNEQFF. DNA of the CDR3: TGTGCCAGCAGCCGCTTAGCGGGGGAAGGATACAATGAGCAGTTCTTC.

This clone was picked up a small number of times. The rearrangement links TRBV7-9 to TRBJ1-1; perhaps TRBD1 as D (5 bases). CDR1 is SEHNR and CDR2 is FQNEAQ in the germline V gene (reference sequence). The CDR3 spans 14 residues. V gave up 5 bases and J gave up 3 bases, with 13 bases separating them. The CDR3, as DNA: TGTGCCAGCAGCACACCAGGGATCTACACTGAAGCTTTCTTT. Amino acid sequence: CASSTPGIYTEAFF. Supplemented by reference TRBV7-9 and TRBJ1-1, the full variable domain reads DTGVSQNPRHKITKRGQNVTFRCDPISEHNRLYWYRQTLGQGPEFLTYFQNEAQLEKSRLLSDRFSAERPKGSFSTLEIQRTEQGDSAMYLCASSTPGIYTEAFFGQGTRLTVV.

The CDR3 DNA sequence: TGTGCCAGCAGTTTGCCAGGGGGCGCTTATGGCTACACCTTC. The encoded protein is CASSLPGGAYGYTF. The chain combines TRBV28 with TRBJ1-2; 8 nucleotides match TRBD1. This CDR3 region has 14 residues. Trimming at V came to 3 bases and at J to 5 bases, leaving 5 bases not matched to a gene. Germline loops: CDR1 MDHEN, CDR2 SYDVKM.

The V gene is TRBV4-1, the J gene TRBJ2-4, with 9 bases aligning to TRBD1. V lost 0 bases, J lost 6 bases, and 9 bases stayed unmatched. This CDR3 has 17 amino acids. The germline CDR1 and CDR2 sequences are MGHRA and YSYEKL. The CDR3 region has the DNA TGCGCCAGCAGCCAAGAACAGGGGGCCCTCTTGGGAAACATTCAGTACTTC. Encoded protein: CASSQEQGALLGNIQYF.

The chain employs TRBV5-1 and TRBJ2-3; the D gene is possibly TRBD1 (6 bases). The CDR3 has 15 residues. The V and J ends lost 4 bases and 6 bases respectively, with 18 bases between them. The germline V gene encodes CDR1 SGHRS and CDR2 YFSETQ. Here the CDR3 reads CASSPVGAPPDTQYF. CDR3 in DNA: TGCGCCAGCAGCCCCGTGGGGGCCCCCCCTGATACGCAGTATTTT.

This sequence joins TRBV7-2 and TRBJ1-5; 8 bases align to TRBD1. V lost 5 bases, J lost 6 bases, and 9 bases stayed unmatched. This CDR3 spans 15 amino acids. Looked up from germline, CDR1 is SGHTA and CDR2 is FQGNSA. Written as DNA, the CDR3 is TGTGCCAGCAGCACGACAGGACAGGGAAGTCAGCCCCAGCATTTT. Protein product: CASSTTGQGSQPQHF.

V gene TRBV9 combines with J gene TRBJ1-4, with a weak D call TRBD1 (5 bases). CDR1 is SGDLS and CDR2 is YYNGEE in the germline V gene. Trimming took off 0 bases at V and 5 bases at J, with 14 bases between the two ends. There are 16 residues in the CDR3. CDR3 DNA sequence: TGTGCCAGCAGCGTAGGCACTGGGGCTCAAAATGAAAAACTGTTTTTT. Its protein product is CASSVGTGAQNEKLFF.

The CDR3 region is CASSYSLGQGDTDTQYF. The CDR3 DNA sequence: TGTGCCAGCAGTTACTCCCTCGGACAGGGCGACACAGATACGCAGTATTTT. V and J are TRBV6-2 or TRBV6-3 and TRBJ2-3; the match to TRBD1 covers 8 bases. Germline trimming cut 0 bases from V and 2 bases from J; bases unmatched to any gene: 7. The CDR3 extends over 17 amino acids. CDR1 is MNHEY and CDR2 is SVGEGT in the germline V gene.

V and J are TRBV5-1 and TRBJ1-2, with D perhaps TRBD1 (6 bases). The ends were cut back, 0 bases at V and 6 bases at J, with 12 bases in the middle. CDR3 length: 14 amino acids. The germline V gene encodes CDR1 SGHRS and CDR2 YFSETQ. This CDR3 is CASSLDLGADGYTF. The DNA of the CDR3 is TGCGCCAGCAGCTTGGATCTGGGGGCGGATGGCTACACCTTC.